The clone carrying this TCR beta chain was detected only once. What it binds is not known. Germline CDR1 and CDR2: KGHSH and LQKENI. Deletions cut 0 bases from V and 9 bases from J, with 21 bases between. This CDR3 is 17 amino acids long. Caucasian adults residing in Nashville, Tennessee made up all the donors. The data were taken from a study of shared clonotypes between healthy human individuals. Study-wide findings and caveats: The sole specimen, blood, was sampled, and tissue repertoires likely differ.

Clones were read by immunoSEQ multiplex PCR, and TCRdb kept only the in-frame ones, dropping some. The data contain approximately 530,000 clones, approximately 95% of them seen just once; the ten biggest clones take up 0.05% to 0.07%. This sequence originates from a woman under 40 in good health. The rearrangement uses TRBV18 and TRBJ2-1; D may be TRBD2 (6 bases). The sequenced sample consisted of naive CD4+ T cells sorted from blood. Subset of the sample: CD45RA+ positively selected. DNA for the CDR3: TGTGCCAGCTCACCACCGTTTTGGGACTCCCGCCTTGGTGAGCAGTTCTTC. This encodes CASSPPFWDSRLGEQFF.